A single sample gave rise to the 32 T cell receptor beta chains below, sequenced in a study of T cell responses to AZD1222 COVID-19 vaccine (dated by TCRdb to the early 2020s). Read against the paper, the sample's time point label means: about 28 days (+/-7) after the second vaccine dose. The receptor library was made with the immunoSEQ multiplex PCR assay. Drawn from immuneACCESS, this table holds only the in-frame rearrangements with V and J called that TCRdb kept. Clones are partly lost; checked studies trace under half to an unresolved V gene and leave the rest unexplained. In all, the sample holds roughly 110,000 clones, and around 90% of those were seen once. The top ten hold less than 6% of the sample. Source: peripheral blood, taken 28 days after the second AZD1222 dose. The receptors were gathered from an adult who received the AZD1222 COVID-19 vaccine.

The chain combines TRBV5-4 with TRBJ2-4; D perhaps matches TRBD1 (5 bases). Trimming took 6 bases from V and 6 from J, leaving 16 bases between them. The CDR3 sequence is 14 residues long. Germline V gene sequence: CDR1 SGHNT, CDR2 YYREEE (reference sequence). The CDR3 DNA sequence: TGTGCCAGCACCAAAAGGGATCAGGGAAACATTCAGTACTTC. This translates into CASTKRDQGNIQYF.

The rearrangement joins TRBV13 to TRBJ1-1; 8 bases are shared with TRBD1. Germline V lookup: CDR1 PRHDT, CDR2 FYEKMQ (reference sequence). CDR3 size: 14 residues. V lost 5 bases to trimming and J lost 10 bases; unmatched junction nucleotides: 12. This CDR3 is CASSPSGQGAGAFF. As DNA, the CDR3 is TGTGCCAGCAGCCCTTCTGGGCAGGGGGCCGGAGCTTTCTTT.

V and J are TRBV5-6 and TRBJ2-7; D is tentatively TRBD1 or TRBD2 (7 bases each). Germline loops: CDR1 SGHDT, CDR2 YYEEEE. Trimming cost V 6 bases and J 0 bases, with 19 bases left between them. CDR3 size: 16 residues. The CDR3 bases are TGTGCCAGCACCGAGGGAGGGGGCCAAAGCTCCTACGAGCAGTACTTC. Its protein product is CASTEGGGQSSYEQYF.

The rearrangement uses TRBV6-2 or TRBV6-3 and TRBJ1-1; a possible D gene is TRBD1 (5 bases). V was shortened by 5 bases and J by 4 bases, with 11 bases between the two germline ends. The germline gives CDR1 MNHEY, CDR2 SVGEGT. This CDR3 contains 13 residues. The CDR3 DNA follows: TGTGCCAGCAGTACTGGGGGAACCACTGAAGCTTTCTTT. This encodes CASSTGGTTEAFF.

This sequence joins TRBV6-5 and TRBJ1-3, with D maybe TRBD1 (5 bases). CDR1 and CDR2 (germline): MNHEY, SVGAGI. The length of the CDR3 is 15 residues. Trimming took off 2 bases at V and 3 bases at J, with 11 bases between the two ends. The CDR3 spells CASSYTQASGNTIYF. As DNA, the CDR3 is TGTGCCAGCAGTTACACACAGGCCAGTGGAAACACCATATATTTT.

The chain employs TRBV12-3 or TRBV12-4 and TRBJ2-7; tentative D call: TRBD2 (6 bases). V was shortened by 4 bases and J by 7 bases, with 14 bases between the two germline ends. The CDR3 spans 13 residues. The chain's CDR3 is CASSSRAGGEQYF. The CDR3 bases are TGTGCCAGCAGTTCCCGGGCTGGAGGGGAGCAGTACTTC.

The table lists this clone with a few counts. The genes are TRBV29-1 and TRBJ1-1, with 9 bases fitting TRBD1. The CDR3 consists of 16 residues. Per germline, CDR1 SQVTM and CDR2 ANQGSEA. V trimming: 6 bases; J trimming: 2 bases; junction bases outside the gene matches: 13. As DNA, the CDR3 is TGCAGCGTGAGCCCCCCGACAGGGGGGTTTAACACTGAAGCTTTCTTT. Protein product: CSVSPPTGGFNTEAFF. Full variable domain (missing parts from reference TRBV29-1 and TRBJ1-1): SAVISQKPSRDICQRGTSLTIQCQVDSQVTMMFWYRQQPGQSLTLIATANQGSEATYESGFVIDKFPISRPNLTFSTLTVSNMSPEDSSIYLCSVSPPTGGFNTEAFFGQGTRLTVV.

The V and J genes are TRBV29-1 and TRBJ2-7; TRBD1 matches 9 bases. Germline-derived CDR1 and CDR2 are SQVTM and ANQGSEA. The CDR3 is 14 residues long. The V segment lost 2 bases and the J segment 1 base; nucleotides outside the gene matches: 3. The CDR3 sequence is CSVELGTGSYEQYF. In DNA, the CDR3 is TGCAGCGTTGAATTGGGGACAGGGTCCTACGAGCAGTACTTC.

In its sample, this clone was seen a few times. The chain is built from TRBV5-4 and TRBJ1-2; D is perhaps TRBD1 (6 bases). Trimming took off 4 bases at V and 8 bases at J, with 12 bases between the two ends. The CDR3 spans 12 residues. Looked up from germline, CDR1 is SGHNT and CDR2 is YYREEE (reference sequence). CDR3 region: CASSGSGEGYTF. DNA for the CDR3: TGTGCCAGCAGCGGCTCAGGGGAAGGCTACACCTTC.

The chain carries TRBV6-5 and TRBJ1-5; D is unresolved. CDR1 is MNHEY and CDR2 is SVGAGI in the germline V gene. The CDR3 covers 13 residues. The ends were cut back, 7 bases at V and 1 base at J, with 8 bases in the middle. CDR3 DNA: TGTGCCAGCAAGGAGACAAGCAATCAGCCCCAGCATTTT. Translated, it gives CASKETSNQPQHF.

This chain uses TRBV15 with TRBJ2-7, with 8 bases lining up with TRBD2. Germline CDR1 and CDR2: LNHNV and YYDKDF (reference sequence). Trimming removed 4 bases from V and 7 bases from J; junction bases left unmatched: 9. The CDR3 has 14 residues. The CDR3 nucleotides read TGTGCCACCAGCACCCGGGGGGGCCTGGGGGAGCAGTACTTC. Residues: CATSTRGGLGEQYF.

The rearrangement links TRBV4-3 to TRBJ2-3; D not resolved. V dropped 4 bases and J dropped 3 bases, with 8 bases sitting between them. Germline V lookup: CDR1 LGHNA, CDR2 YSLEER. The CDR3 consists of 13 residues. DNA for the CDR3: TGCGCCAGCAGCCCCAGCCCGACAGATACGCAGTATTTT. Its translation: CASSPSPTDTQYF.

The CDR3 DNA follows: TGCGCCAGCAGTGACGCTAGCGGCACAGATACGCAGTATTTT. Amino acid sequence: CASSDASGTDTQYF. The chain combines TRBV10-1 with TRBJ2-3; tentatively, D is TRBD2 (6 bases). CDR1 and CDR2 (germline): WNHNN, SYGVQD (reference sequence). Trimming left V 3 bases short and J 1 base short, with 8 bases between. The CDR3 runs to 14 residues.

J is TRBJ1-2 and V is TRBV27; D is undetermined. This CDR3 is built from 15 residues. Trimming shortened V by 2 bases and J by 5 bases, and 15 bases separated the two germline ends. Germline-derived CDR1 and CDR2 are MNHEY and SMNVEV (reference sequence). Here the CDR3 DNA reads TGTGCCAGCAGTTTAGACGTAGACGGGGAATATGGCTACACCTTC. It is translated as CASSLDVDGEYGYTF.

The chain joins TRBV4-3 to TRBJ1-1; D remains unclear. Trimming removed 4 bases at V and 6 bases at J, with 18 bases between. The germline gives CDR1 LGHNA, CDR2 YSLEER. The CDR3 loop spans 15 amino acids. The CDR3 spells CASSPRVWDVPEAFF. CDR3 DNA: TGCGCCAGCAGCCCCCGAGTTTGGGATGTCCCTGAAGCTTTCTTT.

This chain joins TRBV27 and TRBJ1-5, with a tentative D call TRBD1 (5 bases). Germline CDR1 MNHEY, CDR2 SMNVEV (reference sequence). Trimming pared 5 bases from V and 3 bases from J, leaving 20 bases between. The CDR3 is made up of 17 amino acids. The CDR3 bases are TGTGCCAGCAGTCCGGATGGTTTCGACAGCGCCAATCAGCCCCAGCATTTT. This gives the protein CASSPDGFDSANQPQHF.

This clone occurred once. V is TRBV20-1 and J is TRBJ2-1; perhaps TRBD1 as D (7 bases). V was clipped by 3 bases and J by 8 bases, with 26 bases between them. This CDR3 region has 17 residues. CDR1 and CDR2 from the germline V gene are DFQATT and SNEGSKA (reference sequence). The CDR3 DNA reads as TGCAGTGCTAGTGTGGGAGGAGGGGGCGCAGGTCTTGATGAGCAGTTCTTC. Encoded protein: CSASVGGGGAGLDEQFF.

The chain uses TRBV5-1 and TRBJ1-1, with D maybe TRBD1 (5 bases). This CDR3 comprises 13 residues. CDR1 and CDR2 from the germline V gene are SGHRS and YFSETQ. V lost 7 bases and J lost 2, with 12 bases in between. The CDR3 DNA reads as TGCGCCAGCCGCCTGGGGGGAAACACTGAAGCTTTCTTT. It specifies CASRLGGNTEAFF.

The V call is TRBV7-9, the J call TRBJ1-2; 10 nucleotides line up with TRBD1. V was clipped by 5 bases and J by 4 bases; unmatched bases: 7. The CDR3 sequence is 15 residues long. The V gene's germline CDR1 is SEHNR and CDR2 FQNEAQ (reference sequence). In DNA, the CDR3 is TGTGCCAGCAGCCCTAGGACAGGGGGGGGCTATGGCTACACCTTC. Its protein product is CASSPRTGGGYGYTF. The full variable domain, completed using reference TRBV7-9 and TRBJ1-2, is DTGVSQNPRHKITKRGQNVTFRCDPISEHNRLYWYRQTLGQGPEFLTYFQNEAQLEKSRLLSDRFSAERPKGSFSTLEIQRTEQGDSAMYLCASSPRTGGGYGYTFGSGTRLTVV.

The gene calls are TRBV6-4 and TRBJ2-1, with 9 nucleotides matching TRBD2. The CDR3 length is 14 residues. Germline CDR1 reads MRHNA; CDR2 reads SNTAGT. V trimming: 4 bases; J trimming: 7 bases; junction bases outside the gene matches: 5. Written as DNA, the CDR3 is TGTGCCAGCAGTGTGGATAGCGGGGGTAATGAGCAGTTCTTC. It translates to CASSVDSGGNEQFF.

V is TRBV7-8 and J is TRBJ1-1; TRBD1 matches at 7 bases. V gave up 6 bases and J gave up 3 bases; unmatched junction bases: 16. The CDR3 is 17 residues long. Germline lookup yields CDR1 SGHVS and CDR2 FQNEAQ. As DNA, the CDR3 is TGTGCCAGCAGGATGAGAATGAAGACAGGGACGCACACTGAAGCTTTCTTT. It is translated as CASRMRMKTGTHTEAFF.

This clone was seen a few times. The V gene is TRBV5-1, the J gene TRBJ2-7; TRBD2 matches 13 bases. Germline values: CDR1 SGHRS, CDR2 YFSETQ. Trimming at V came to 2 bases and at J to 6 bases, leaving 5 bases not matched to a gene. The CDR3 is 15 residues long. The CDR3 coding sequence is TGCGCCAGCAGCTTAACTAGCGGGGGGGCATCCGAGCAGTACTTC. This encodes CASSLTSGGASEQYF.

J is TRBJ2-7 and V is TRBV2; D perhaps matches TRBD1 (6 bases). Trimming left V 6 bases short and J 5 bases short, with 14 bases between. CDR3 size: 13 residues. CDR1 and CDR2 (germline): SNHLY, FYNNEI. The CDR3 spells CASRENREHEQYF. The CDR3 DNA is TGTGCCAGCAGGGAGAACAGGGAGCACGAGCAGTACTTC.

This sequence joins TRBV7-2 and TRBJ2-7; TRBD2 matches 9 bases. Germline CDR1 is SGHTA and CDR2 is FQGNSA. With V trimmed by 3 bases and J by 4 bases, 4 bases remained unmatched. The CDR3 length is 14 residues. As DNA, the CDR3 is TGTGCCAGCAGCTTGGGACTAGCAGGGTACGAGCAGTACTTC. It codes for CASSLGLAGYEQYF.

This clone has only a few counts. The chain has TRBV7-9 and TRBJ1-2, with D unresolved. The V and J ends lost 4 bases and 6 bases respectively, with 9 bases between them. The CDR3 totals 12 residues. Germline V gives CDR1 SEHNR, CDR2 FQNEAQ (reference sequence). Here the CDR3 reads CASSSWTHGYTF. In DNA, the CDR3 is TGTGCCAGCAGCTCTTGGACTCATGGCTACACCTTC.

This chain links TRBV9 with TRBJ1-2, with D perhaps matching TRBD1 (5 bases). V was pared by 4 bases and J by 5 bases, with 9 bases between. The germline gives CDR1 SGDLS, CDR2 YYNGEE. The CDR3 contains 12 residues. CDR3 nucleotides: TGTGCCAGCAGCCCTCAGGGTTATGGCTACACCTTC. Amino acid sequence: CASSPQGYGYTF.

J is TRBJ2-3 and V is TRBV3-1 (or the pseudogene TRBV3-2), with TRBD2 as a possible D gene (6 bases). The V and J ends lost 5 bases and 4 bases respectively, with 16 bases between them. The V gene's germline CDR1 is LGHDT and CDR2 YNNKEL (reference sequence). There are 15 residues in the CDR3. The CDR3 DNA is TGTGCCAGCAGCTCTGGAGGCGGGGCGGCAGATACGCAGTATTTT. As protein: CASSSGGGAADTQYF.

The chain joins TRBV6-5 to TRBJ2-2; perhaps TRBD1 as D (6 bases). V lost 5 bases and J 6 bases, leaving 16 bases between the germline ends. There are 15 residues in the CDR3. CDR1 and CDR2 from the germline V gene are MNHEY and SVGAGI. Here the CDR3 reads CASSQRGRGSGELFF. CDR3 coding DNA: TGTGCCAGCAGTCAAAGGGGCAGGGGATCCGGGGAGCTGTTTTTT.

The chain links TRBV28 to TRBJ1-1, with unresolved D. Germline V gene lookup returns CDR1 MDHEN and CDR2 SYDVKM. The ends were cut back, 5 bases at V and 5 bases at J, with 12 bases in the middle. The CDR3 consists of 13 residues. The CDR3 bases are TGTGCCAGCAGTGCCCGCCTAGGGACTGAAGCTTTCTTT. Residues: CASSARLGTEAFF.

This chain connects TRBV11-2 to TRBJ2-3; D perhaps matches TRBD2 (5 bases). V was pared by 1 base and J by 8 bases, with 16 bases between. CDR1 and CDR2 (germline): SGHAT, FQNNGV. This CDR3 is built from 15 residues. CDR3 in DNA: TGTGCCAGCAGCTTAGTCCTAGGACTGTACGGTACGCAGTATTTT. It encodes CASSLVLGLYGTQYF.

The CDR3 coding sequence is TGCGCCAGCAGCCCGGCCCCTAATGAAAAACTGTTTTTT. It is translated as CASSPAPNEKLFF. The chain employs TRBV5-1 and TRBJ1-4, with D unresolved. The germline V gene encodes CDR1 SGHRS and CDR2 YFSETQ. The V and J ends lost 4 bases and 3 bases respectively, with 7 bases between them. This CDR3 region has 13 residues.

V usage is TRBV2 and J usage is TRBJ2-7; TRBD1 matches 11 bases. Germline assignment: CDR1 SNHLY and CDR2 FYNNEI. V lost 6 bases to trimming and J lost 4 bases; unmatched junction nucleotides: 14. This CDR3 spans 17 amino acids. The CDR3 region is CASRPGQGDLKGYEQYF. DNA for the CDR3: TGTGCCAGCAGGCCGGGACAGGGGGACCTGAAGGGGTACGAGCAGTACTTC. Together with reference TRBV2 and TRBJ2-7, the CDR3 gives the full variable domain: EPEVTQTPSHQVTQMGQEVILRCVPISNHLYFYWYRQILGQKVEFLVSFYNNEISEKSEIFDDQFSVERPDGSNFTLKIRSTKLEDSAMYFCASRPGQGDLKGYEQYFGPGTRLTVT.